This T cell receptor (beta chain) came from a study of shared clonotypes between healthy human individuals. The assay was immunoSEQ multiplex PCR, and TCRdb's table has in-frame clones only and misses some. The sample includes about 2.4 million clones, 80% to 95% seen only once; the top ten take 0.36%. The CDR3 is 15 residues long. Trimming cost V 1 base and J 5 bases, with 13 bases left between them. In germline, CDR1 is MNHEY, CDR2 SMNVEV (reference sequence). This rearrangement joins TRBV27 to TRBJ2-3; D gene uncertain. The clonotype originates from a man younger than 30 in good health. Some clones in this sample may be carry-over from other donors' samples. Sequencing was done on a sample of naive CD4+ T cells from PBMCs. Subset here: CD45RA+ positively selected. The CDR3 protein is CASSLLSQTGDTQYF. The CDR3 DNA reads TGTGCCAGCAGTTTATTATCACAAACGGGAGATACGCAGTATTTT.